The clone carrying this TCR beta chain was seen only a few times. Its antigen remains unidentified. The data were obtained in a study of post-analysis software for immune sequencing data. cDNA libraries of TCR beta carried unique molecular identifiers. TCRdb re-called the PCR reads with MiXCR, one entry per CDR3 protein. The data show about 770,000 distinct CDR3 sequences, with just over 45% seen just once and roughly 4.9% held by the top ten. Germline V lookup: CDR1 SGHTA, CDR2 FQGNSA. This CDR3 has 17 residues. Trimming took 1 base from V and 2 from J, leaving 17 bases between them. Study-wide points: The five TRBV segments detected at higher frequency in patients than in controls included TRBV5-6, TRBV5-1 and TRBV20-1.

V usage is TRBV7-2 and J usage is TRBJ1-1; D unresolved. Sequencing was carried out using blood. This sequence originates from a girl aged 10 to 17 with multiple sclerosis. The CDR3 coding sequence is TGTGCCAGCAGCTTAGAAGTTGGTGGGTATACAAACACTGAAGCTTTCTTT. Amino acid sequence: CASSLEVGGYTNTEAFF.